These 14 T cell receptor beta chains share one sample of origin, sequenced in a study of T cell responses to AZD1222 COVID-19 vaccine. Repertoires were generated with immunoSEQ multiplex PCR, while TCRdb's copy carries only in-frame clones and drops some. The table lists about 200,000 clones, 90% to 95% of them singletons. The specimen comprised peripheral blood, sampled 28 days after the second dose of the MenACWY control vaccine. These receptors were collected from an adult who received the MenACWY meningococcal vaccine as a control.

This chain uses TRBV9 with TRBJ1-3; no firm D call. Trimming stripped 1 base from V and 0 bases from J, with 17 bases between. The CDR3 extends over 18 amino acids. CDR1 and CDR2 from the germline V gene are SGDLS and YYNGEE. Written as DNA, the CDR3 is TGTGCCAGCAGCGTACTCGGTCAAACGCTCAGCTCTGGAAACACCATATATTTT. It encodes CASSVLGQTLSSGNTIYF.

This clone was counted a single time. The chain is built from TRBV5-1 and TRBJ2-7, with 9 nucleotides matching TRBD1. The CDR3 is 16 residues long. After removal of 4 bases from V and 1 base from J, the junction contained 9 bases not matched to a gene. CDR1 is SGHRS and CDR2 is YFSETQ in the germline V gene. The CDR3 nucleotides read TGCGCCAGCAGCCCCAAAGTGGGACAGGGTTCCTACGAGCAGTACTTC. Translating it yields CASSPKVGQGSYEQYF. Full variable domain (missing parts from reference TRBV5-1 and TRBJ2-7): KAGVTQTPRYLIKTRGQQVTLSCSPISGHRSVSWYQQTPGQGLQFLFEYFSETQRNKGNFPGRFSGRQFSNSRSEMNVSTLELGDSALYLCASSPKVGQGSYEQYFGPGTRLTVT.

The chain is built from TRBV6-4 and TRBJ2-6; TRBD2 is a possible D gene (6 bases). The CDR3 totals 14 residues. Germline V CDR1 and CDR2: MRHNA, SNTAGT. V lost 6 bases, J lost 10 bases, and 16 bases lay in between. CDR3 nucleotide sequence: TGTGCCAGCAGCCCCACGGGAGCCGAAAACGTCCTGACTTTC. This gives the protein CASSPTGAENVLTF.

The chain uses TRBV5-6 and TRBJ1-5, with D uncertain. The CDR3 spans 14 residues. From germline, CDR1 is SGHDT and CDR2 YYEEEE. V lost 0 bases and J lost 3, with 7 bases in between. The CDR3 sequence is CASSLAGINQPQHF. The CDR3 region has the DNA TGTGCCAGCAGCTTGGCTGGAATCAATCAGCCCCAGCATTTT.

The genes are TRBV5-5 and TRBJ2-1; 12 nucleotides agree with TRBD2. J lost 9 bases, V lost 9 bases, and 13 bases had no gene match. In germline, CDR1 is SGHKS, CDR2 YYEKEE (reference sequence). CDR3 length equals 15 residues. The chain's CDR3 is CATGAPGLAGSEQFF. The CDR3 nucleotides are TGTGCCACCGGAGCCCCGGGACTAGCGGGTAGTGAGCAGTTCTTC.

V is TRBV7-8 and J is TRBJ2-7; 8 positions agree with TRBD1. The CDR3 is 15 amino acids. The V segment lost 5 bases and the J segment 1 base; nucleotides outside the gene matches: 7. Germline CDR1 is SGHVS and CDR2 is FQNEAQ. The CDR3 is CASSLGQGISYEQYF. The CDR3 coding sequence is TGTGCCAGCAGCCTAGGACAGGGAATTTCCTACGAGCAGTACTTC.

The J gene is TRBJ1-1, the V gene TRBV13; D possibly corresponds to TRBD1 (5 bases). Germline CDR1 reads PRHDT; CDR2 reads FYEKMQ (reference sequence). The CDR3 covers 13 residues. The ends were cut back, 3 bases at V and 4 bases at J, with 9 bases in the middle. Written as DNA, the CDR3 is TGTGCCAGCAGCTTCTCTGGGGCCACTGAAGCTTTCTTT. It specifies CASSFSGATEAFF.

CDR3 bases: TGTGCCTTACGAAAGGGCCACGAGCAGTACTTC. Protein product: CALRKGHEQYF. The V call is TRBV2, the J call TRBJ2-7; D is unresolved. The V end was cut by 11 bases, the J end by 5 bases, with 13 bases between. Germline V CDR1 and CDR2: SNHLY, FYNNEI. There are 11 residues in the CDR3. Using reference TRBV2 and TRBJ2-7 for the parts outside the CDR3, the full variable domain is EPEVTQTPSHQVTQMGQEVILRCVPISNHLYFYWYRQILGQKVEFLVSFYNNEISEKSEIFDDQFSVERPDGSNFTLKIRSTKLEDSAMYFCALRKGHEQYFGPGTRLTVT.

This clone was detected once. The chain combines TRBV7-9 with TRBJ1-1, with a possible D match to TRBD1 (6 bases). Germline CDR1 is SEHNR and CDR2 is FQNEAQ (reference sequence). Trimming removed 5 bases from V and 1 base from J, with 8 bases in between. This CDR3 region has 13 residues. In nucleotides, the CDR3 is TGTGCCAGCAGCCGGGGGGCGAACACTGAAGCTTTCTTT. It encodes CASSRGANTEAFF.

The chain is built from TRBV6-5 and TRBJ2-7, with D possibly being TRBD1 (6 bases). The CDR3 runs 13 residues. Germline V gene sequence: CDR1 MNHEY, CDR2 SVGAGI. With 8 bases removed from V and 2 bases from J, the gap between germline ends came to 13 bases. The CDR3 region is CASPGDNTYEQYF. Written as DNA, the CDR3 is TGTGCCAGCCCCGGGGACAACACCTACGAGCAGTACTTC.

CDR3 protein: CASTPGGHGYTF. The CDR3 bases are TGTGCCAGCACCCCCGGGGGTCATGGCTACACCTTC. The chain employs TRBV28 and TRBJ1-2, with D possibly matching TRBD1 (5 bases). V lost 7 bases and J 6 bases, leaving 12 bases between the germline ends. There are 12 residues in the CDR3. From germline, CDR1 is MDHEN and CDR2 SYDVKM.

This chain links TRBV30 with TRBJ2-7; tentatively, D is TRBD2 (6 bases). CDR1 and CDR2 from the germline V gene are GTSNPN and SVGIG (reference sequence). V lost 0 bases, J lost 4 bases, and 13 bases lay in between. The CDR3 is made up of 14 amino acids. For the CDR3, the DNA is TGTGCCTGGAGTGTATGGGGACTGACGTACGAGCAGTACTTC. Translated, it gives CAWSVWGLTYEQYF.

This chain links TRBV7-8 with TRBJ1-6; TRBD1 might be the D (5 bases). Germline V gives CDR1 SGHVS, CDR2 FQNEAQ. V lost 5 bases, J lost 7 bases, and 15 bases lay in between. This CDR3 contains 15 residues. For the CDR3, the DNA is TGTGCCAGCAGCCCACTTTGGGACGCCAATTCACCCCTCCACTTT. Its protein product is CASSPLWDANSPLHF.

The gene calls are TRBV7-6 and TRBJ1-6, with a possible D match to TRBD1 (5 bases). Germline V lookup: CDR1 SGHVS, CDR2 FNYEAQ. The CDR3 has 16 residues. V lost 1 base and J 4 bases, leaving 11 bases between the germline ends. CDR3 DNA: TGTGCCAGCAGCTTAGAGGGGTTACCTTATAATTCACCCCTCCACTTT. Translated, it gives CASSLEGLPYNSPLHF.